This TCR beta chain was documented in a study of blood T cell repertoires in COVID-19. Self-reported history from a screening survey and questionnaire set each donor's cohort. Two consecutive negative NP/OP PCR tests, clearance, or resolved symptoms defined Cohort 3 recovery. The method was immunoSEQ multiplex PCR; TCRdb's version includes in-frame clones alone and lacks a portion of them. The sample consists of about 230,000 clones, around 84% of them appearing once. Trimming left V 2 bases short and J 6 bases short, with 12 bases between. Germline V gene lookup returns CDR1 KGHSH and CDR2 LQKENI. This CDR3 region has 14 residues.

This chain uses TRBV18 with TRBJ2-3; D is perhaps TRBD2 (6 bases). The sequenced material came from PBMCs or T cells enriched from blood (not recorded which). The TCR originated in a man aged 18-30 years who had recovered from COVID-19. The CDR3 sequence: CASSPAGTWDTQYF. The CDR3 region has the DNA TGTGCCAGCTCACCAGCAGGGACTTGGGATACGCAGTATTTT. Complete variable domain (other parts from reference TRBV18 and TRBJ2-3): NAGVMQNPRHLVRRRGQEARLRCSPMKGHSHVYWYRQLPEEGLKFMVYLQKENIIDESGMPKERFSAEFPKEGPSILRIQQVVRGDSAAYFCASSPAGTWDTQYFGPGTRLTVL.